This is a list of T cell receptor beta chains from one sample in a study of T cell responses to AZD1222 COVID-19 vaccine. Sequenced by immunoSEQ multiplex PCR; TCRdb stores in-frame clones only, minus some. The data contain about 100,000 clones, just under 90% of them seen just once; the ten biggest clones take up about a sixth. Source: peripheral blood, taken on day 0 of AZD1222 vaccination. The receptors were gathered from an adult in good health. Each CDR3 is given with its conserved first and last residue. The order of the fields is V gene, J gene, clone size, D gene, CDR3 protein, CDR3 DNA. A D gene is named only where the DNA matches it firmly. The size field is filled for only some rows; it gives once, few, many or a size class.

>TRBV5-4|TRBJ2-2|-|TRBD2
CASTDGGIGELFF
TGTGCCAGCACCGACGGGGGGATCGGGGAGCTGTTTTTT
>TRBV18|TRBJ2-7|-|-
CASSLGAGTYEQYF
TGTGCCAGCTCATTGGGGGCCGGGACATACGAGCAGTACTTC
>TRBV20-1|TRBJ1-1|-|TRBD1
CSYRGNTEAFF
TGCAGTTACAGGGGTAACACTGAAGCTTTCTTT
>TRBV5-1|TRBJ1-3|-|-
CASSAGSSGNTIYF
TGCGCCAGCAGCGCCGGTAGCTCTGGAAACACCATATATTTT
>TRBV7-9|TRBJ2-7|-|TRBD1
CASSPRTGLIDEQYF
TGTGCCAGCAGCCCAAGGACAGGGCTTATCGACGAGCAGTACTTC
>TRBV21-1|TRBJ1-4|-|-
CASSKEWGMDEKLFF
TGTGCCAGCAGCAAAGAGTGGGGGATGGATGAAAAACTGTTTTTT
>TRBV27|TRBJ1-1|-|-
CASSFQGQEAFF
TGTGCCAGCAGTTTCCAGGGACAAGAAGCTTTCTTT
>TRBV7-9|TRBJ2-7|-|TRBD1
CASSTPRQGYYEQYF
TGTGCCAGCAGCACGCCGCGACAGGGATACTACGAGCAGTACTTC
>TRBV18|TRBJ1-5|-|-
CASSPGTPSNQPQHF
TGTGCCAGCTCACCGGGGACACCGAGCAATCAGCCCCAGCATTTT
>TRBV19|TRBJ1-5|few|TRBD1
CASSNSATGREAQHF
TGTGCCAGTAGTAACTCGGCGACAGGGCGGGAGGCCCAGCATTTT
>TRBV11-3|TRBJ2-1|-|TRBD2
CASSLETSGRGDEQFF
TGTGCCAGCAGCTTAGAGACTAGCGGAAGGGGCGATGAGCAGTTCTTC
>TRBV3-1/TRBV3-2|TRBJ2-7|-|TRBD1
CASSQGQMRVYEQYF
TGTGCCAGCAGCCAGGGACAGATGAGGGTCTACGAGCAGTACTTC
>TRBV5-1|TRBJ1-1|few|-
CASSLEGNTEAFF
TGCGCCAGCAGCTTGGAAGGGAACACTGAAGCTTTCTTT
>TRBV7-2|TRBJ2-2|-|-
CASSLRPTGGGFTGELFF
TGTGCCAGCAGCTTAAGGCCCACAGGGGGGGGTTTTACCGGGGAGCTGTTTTTT
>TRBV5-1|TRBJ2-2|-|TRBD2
CASSYISGRNTGELFF
TGCGCCAGCAGCTATATTAGCGGGAGGAACACCGGGGAGCTGTTTTTT
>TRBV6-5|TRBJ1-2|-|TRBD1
CASRSGTGGVGGYTF
TGTGCCAGCAGGTCCGGGACAGGGGGCGTGGGGGGCTACACCTTC
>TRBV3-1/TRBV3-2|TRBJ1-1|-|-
CASSLFQGNTEAFF
TGTGCCAGCAGCCTATTCCAGGGGAACACTGAAGCTTTCTTT
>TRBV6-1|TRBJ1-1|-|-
CASVKNMNTEAFF
TGTGCCAGCGTGAAGAACATGAACACTGAAGCTTTCTTT
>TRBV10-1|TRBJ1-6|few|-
CASSDGPTNSPLHF
TGCGCCAGCAGTGACGGACCCACCAATTCACCCCTCCACTTT
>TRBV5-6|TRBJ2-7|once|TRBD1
CASSSYGDRRYEQYF
TGTGCCAGCAGCTCATATGGGGACAGGCGCTACGAGCAGTACTTC
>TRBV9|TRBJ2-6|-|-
CASSKRWDDSGANVLTF
TGTGCCAGCAGCAAACGGTGGGACGACTCTGGGGCCAACGTCCTGACTTTC
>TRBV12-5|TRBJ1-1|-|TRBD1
CASGLVRQGLNEAFF
TGTGCTAGTGGTTTGGTACGACAGGGACTGAATGAAGCTTTCTTT
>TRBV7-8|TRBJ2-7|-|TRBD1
CASSLALGTGFYF
TGTGCCAGCAGCTTAGCATTAGGGACAGGATTCTACTTC
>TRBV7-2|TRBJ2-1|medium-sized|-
CASSLVAGLSYNEQFF
TGTGCCAGCAGCTTAGTAGCAGGGCTCTCCTACAATGAGCAGTTCTTC
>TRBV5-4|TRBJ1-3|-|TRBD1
CASSFDRVGNTIYF
TGTGCCAGCAGCTTCGACAGGGTTGGAAACACCATATATTTT
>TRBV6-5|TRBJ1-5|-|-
CASSPGGGAGQPQHF
TGTGCCAGTTCCCCCGGCGGCGGGGCCGGACAGCCCCAGCATTTT
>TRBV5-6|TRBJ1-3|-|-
CASSLTLGTNSGNTIYF
TGTGCCAGCAGCTTGACATTGGGGACTAACTCTGGAAACACCATATATTTT
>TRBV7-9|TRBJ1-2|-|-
CASSRYPDSNYGYTF
TGTGCCAGCAGCCGTTACCCGGACAGTAACTATGGCTACACCTTC
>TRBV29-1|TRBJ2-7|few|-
CSVNDRYEQYF
TGCAGCGTCAACGACCGCTACGAGCAGTACTTC
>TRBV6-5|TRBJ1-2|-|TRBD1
CASKFGQGAVGYTF
TGTGCCAGCAAGTTCGGGCAGGGGGCGGTTGGCTACACCTTC
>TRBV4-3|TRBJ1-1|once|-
CASSQDRGNTEAFF
TGCGCCAGCAGCCAAGACCGGGGAAACACTGAAGCTTTCTTT
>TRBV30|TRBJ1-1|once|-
CAWSGDSLYTEAFF
TGTGCCTGGAGTGGTGACAGCTTATACACTGAAGCTTTCTTT
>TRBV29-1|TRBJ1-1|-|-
CSASHGGERMNTEAFF
TGCAGCGCGTCTCACGGCGGGGAAAGGATGAACACTGAAGCTTTCTTT
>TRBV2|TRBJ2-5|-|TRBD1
CASILDRGETQYF
TGTGCCAGCATATTGGACAGGGGTGAGACCCAGTACTTC
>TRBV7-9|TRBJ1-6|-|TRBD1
CASSLAGTGTSPLHF
TGTGCCAGCAGCTTAGCGGGGACAGGGACTTCACCCCTCCACTTT
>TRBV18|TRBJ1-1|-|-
CASSPGQVMNTEAFF
TGTGCCAGCTCACCAGGGCAGGTCATGAACACTGAAGCTTTCTTT
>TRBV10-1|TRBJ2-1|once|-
CASSETTSNEQFF
TGCGCCAGCAGTGAAACAACCAGCAATGAGCAGTTCTTC
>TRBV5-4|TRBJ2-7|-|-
CASSEQVGSGYEQYF
TGTGCCAGCAGCGAACAGGTTGGGTCTGGCTACGAGCAGTACTTC
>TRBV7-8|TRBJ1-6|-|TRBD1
CASSLEGQGAAYNSPLHF
TGTGCCAGCAGCTTAGAGGGACAGGGGGCCGCTTATAATTCACCCCTCCACTTT
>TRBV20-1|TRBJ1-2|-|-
CSASTPGREGPYGYTF
TGCAGTGCTAGTACTCCAGGCAGGGAGGGACCCTATGGCTACACCTTC
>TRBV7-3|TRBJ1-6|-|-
CASSLQGLPNSPLHF
TGTGCCAGCAGCTTACAGGGTCTCCCTAATTCACCCCTCCACTTT
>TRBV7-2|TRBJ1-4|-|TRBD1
CASTRQGREKLFF
TGTGCCAGCACTCGACAGGGTCGGGAAAAACTGTTTTTT
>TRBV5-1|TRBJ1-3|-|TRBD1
CASSTGQGHSGNTIYF
TGCGCCAGCAGCACCGGACAGGGCCACTCTGGAAACACCATATATTTT
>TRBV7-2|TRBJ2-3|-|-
CASSSETRGSGTDTQYF
TGTGCCAGCAGCTCCGAGACTAGGGGGAGTGGCACAGATACGCAGTATTTT
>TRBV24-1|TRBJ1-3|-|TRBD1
CATSDHRGPGNTIYF
TGTGCCACCAGTGACCACAGGGGGCCTGGAAACACCATATATTTT
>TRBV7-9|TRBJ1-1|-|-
CASSFLEATEAFF
TGTGCCAGCAGCTTTTTGGAGGCAACTGAAGCTTTCTTT
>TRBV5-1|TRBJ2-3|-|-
CASSLGSGPPHDTQYF
TGCGCCAGCAGCTTGGGTTCTGGGCCTCCACATGATACGCAGTATTTT
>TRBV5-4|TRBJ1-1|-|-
CASREDLMNTEAFF
TGTGCCAGCAGGGAGGACCTCATGAACACTGAAGCTTTCTTT
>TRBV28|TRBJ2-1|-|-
CASLLGSSYNEQFF
TGTGCCAGCTTATTAGGTAGCTCCTACAATGAGCAGTTCTTC
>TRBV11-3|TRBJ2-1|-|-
CASSTTYTSEQFF
TGTGCCAGCAGTACCACCTACACCTCCGAGCAGTTCTTC
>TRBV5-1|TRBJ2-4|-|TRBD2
CASSFGEGDIQYF
TGCGCCAGCAGCTTCGGGGAGGGAGACATTCAGTACTTC
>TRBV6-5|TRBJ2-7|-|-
CASSYPQSSYEQYF
TGTGCCAGCAGTTACCCTCAGAGCTCCTACGAGCAGTACTTC
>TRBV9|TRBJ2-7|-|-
CASSVGGDEQYF
TGTGCCAGCAGCGTAGGAGGGGACGAGCAGTACTTC
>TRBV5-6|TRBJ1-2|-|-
CASTPLGSNYGYTF
TGTGCCAGCACTCCGCTGGGGTCTAACTATGGCTACACCTTC